What follows are 23 T cell receptor beta chains derived from one specimen sequenced in a study of blood T cell repertoires in COVID-19. This table comes from immunoSEQ multiplex PCR, and its TCRdb copy is limited to in-frame clones, with some not included. The sample holds approximately 280,000 clones, 88% seen once. The sequencing sample was made of peripheral blood. These receptors were taken from a man aged 18 to 30 with active or convalescent COVID-19.

In DNA form, the CDR3 reads TGTGCCAGCAGCCGAAACGGGGGGGACACTGAAGCTTTCTTT. Residues: CASSRNGGDTEAFF. This sequence joins TRBV7-3 and TRBJ1-1; possible D gene TRBD1, 5 bases. The V gene lost 5 bases and the J gene lost 3 bases, with 13 bases spanning the gap. CDR3 length: 14 amino acids. The germline CDR1 and CDR2 sequences are SGHTA and FQGTGA.

The genes are TRBV7-8 and TRBJ1-1; D perhaps matches TRBD1 (6 bases). Germline-derived CDR1 and CDR2 are SGHVS and FQNEAQ. The CDR3 has 15 amino acids. Trimming shortened V by 1 base and J by 5 bases, and 14 bases separated the two germline ends. As DNA, the CDR3 is TGTGCCAGCAGCTTAGTTAGGGGAGGGGGAACTGAAGCTTTCTTT. It encodes CASSLVRGGGTEAFF. The variable domain in full, completed from reference TRBV7-8 and TRBJ1-1, reads GAGVSQSPRYKVAKRGQDVALRCDPISGHVSLFWYQQALGQGPEFLTYFQNEAQLDKSGLPSDRFFAERPEGSVSTLKIQRTQQEDSAVYLCASSLVRGGGTEAFFGQGTRLTVV.

The chain joins TRBV5-4 to TRBJ2-2, with 7 bases aligning to TRBD2. V trimming: 5 bases; J trimming: 0 bases; junction bases outside the gene matches: 7. The CDR3 length is 16 residues. Per germline, CDR1 SGHNT and CDR2 YYREEE (reference sequence). The CDR3 loop is CASSAGVAANTGELFF. CDR3 nucleotides: TGTGCCAGCAGTGCGGGGGTGGCAGCGAACACCGGGGAGCTGTTTTTT. The whole variable domain, filled in from reference TRBV5-4 and TRBJ2-2, reads ETGVTQSPTHLIKTRGQQVTLRCSSQSGHNTVSWYQQALGQGPQFIFQYYREEENGRGNFPPRFSGLQFPNYSSELNVNALELDDSALYLCASSAGVAANTGELFFGEGSRLTVL.

A note on this clone: The junction and the germline gene differ at one end; a read error may be behind it. The chain has TRBV12-3 or TRBV12-4 and TRBJ1-1; D is ambiguous. The CDR3 runs to 12 residues. CDR3 in DNA: TGTGCCAGCAGTTTAGGGGCCAATAATCCGGATTTT. Translating gives CASSLGANNPDF.

This chain links TRBV6-5 with TRBJ2-7; D gene uncertain. CDR3 length: 11 residues. Trimming pared 4 bases from V and 6 bases from J, leaving 7 bases between. Germline CDR1 is MNHEY and CDR2 is SVGAGI. The DNA of the CDR3 is TGTGCCAGCAGTTCGAGCGCCGAGCAGTACTTC. Protein: CASSSSAEQYF.

The rearrangement uses TRBV21-1 and TRBJ1-2; TRBD1, the table's D call, lacks a check against the DNA. TRBV21-1 has pseudogene status. CDR3 length: 16 residues. CDR3 protein: CASSMPGWFLDYGYTF. The CDR3, as DNA: TGTGCCAGCAGCATGCCAGGGTGGTTTTTGGACTATGGCTACACCTTC.

The gene calls are TRBV24-1 and TRBJ2-6, with 9 bases aligning to TRBD1. The V segment lost 4 bases and the J segment 0 bases; nucleotides outside the gene matches: 6. This CDR3 is 18 amino acids long. Germline V CDR1 and CDR2: KGHDR, SFDVKD. CDR3 sequence reads: CATSDGPGQGSGANVLTF. The CDR3 nucleotides read TGTGCCACCAGTGACGGTCCGGGACAGGGCTCTGGGGCCAACGTCCTGACTTTC.

This CDR3 is CASRHDNYEQYF. CDR3 DNA sequence: TGCGCCAGCAGGCATGACAACTACGAGCAGTACTTC. This chain uses TRBV5-1 with TRBJ2-7; D call uncertain. Trimming removed 5 bases at V and 3 bases at J, with 9 bases between. Germline V gene sequence: CDR1 SGHRS, CDR2 YFSETQ. This CDR3 contains 12 residues.

This clone was seen a single time. The genes are TRBV7-6 and TRBJ2-3; possibly TRBD2 for D (7 bases). Trimming pared 4 bases from V and 2 bases from J, leaving 16 bases between. The CDR3 totals 16 residues. The V gene's germline CDR1 is SGHVS and CDR2 FNYEAQ. The CDR3 nucleotides are TGTGCCAGCAGCTCCGAGGGGGGGGCTTTCACAGATACGCAGTATTTT. This sequence encodes CASSSEGGAFTDTQYF.

The CDR3: CASSLTGAIEQFF. The CDR3 DNA reads as TGTGCCAGCAGCCTTACAGGGGCTATTGAGCAGTTCTTC. The chain employs TRBV14 and TRBJ2-1; TRBD1 matches 7 bases. There are 13 residues in the CDR3. Germline V lookup: CDR1 SGHDN, CDR2 FVKESK. Trimming took 4 bases from V and 9 from J; bases not matched to a gene: 6.

This clone was seen a single time. CDR3 residues: CASSNRDSEAFF. CDR3 in DNA: TGTGCCAGTAGTAACCGGGACAGTGAAGCTTTCTTT. The rearrangement links TRBV19 to TRBJ1-1, with 7 bases lining up with TRBD1. The V segment lost 4 bases and the J segment 7 bases; nucleotides outside the gene matches: 3. The CDR3 is 12 residues long. CDR1 is LNHDA and CDR2 is SQIVND in the germline V gene (reference sequence).

The chain joins TRBV9 to TRBJ1-1; D call uncertain. The CDR3 loop spans 12 amino acids. Trimming cost V 0 bases and J 4 bases, with 4 bases left between them. Germline loops: CDR1 SGDLS, CDR2 YYNGEE. This CDR3 is CASSVDGTEAFF. For the CDR3, the DNA is TGTGCCAGCAGCGTAGACGGCACTGAAGCTTTCTTT.

This chain links TRBV18 with TRBJ2-3, with TRBD2 as a possible D gene (5 bases). CDR1 and CDR2 (germline): KGHSH, LQKENI. Trimming pared 6 bases from V and 1 base from J, leaving 14 bases between. CDR3 length: 15 amino acids. The CDR3 loop is CASSSEGVRTDTQYF. The CDR3 DNA reads as TGTGCCAGCTCGTCAGAGGGTGTGCGCACAGATACGCAGTATTTT.

The chain is built from TRBV19 and TRBJ2-7; 8 bases map to TRBD1. Germline lookup yields CDR1 LNHDA and CDR2 SQIVND (reference sequence). This CDR3 has 14 amino acids. With 4 bases clipped from V and 6 bases from J, the junction kept 8 bases outside the gene matches. CDR3 sequence: CASSTRTGRAEQYF. The CDR3 DNA follows: TGTGCCAGTAGTACCCGGACAGGGCGTGCCGAGCAGTACTTC.

The chain carries TRBV5-6 and TRBJ2-7; 8 bases are a match to TRBD2. V gave up 3 bases and J gave up 6 bases; unmatched junction bases: 8. CDR1 SGHDT and CDR2 YYEEEE come from the germline V gene. This CDR3 region has 14 residues. This chain's CDR3 is CASSSLRGVGEQYF. CDR3 sequence (DNA): TGTGCCAGCAGCTCTCTGCGGGGGGTTGGCGAGCAGTACTTC.

The rearrangement links TRBV5-1 to TRBJ2-7; 7 bases fit TRBD1. This CDR3 region has 16 residues. Germline CDR1 is SGHRS and CDR2 is YFSETQ. V gave up 0 bases and J gave up 0 bases; unmatched junction bases: 6. This CDR3 is CASSLGSGGLSYEQYF. The CDR3 DNA is TGCGCCAGCAGCTTGGGATCAGGGGGTCTCTCCTACGAGCAGTACTTC.

The chain joins TRBV29-1 to TRBJ1-2, with TRBD1 as a possible D gene (6 bases). Germline V gene sequence: CDR1 SQVTM, CDR2 ANQGSEA. The CDR3 extends over 11 amino acids. V was clipped by 7 bases and J by 4 bases, with 10 bases between them. CDR3: CSGTDPYGYTF. The DNA of the CDR3 is TGCAGCGGGACAGACCCCTATGGCTACACCTTC.

The rearrangement links TRBV27 to TRBJ1-6; D is unclear. V was shortened by 1 base and J by 7 bases, with 8 bases between the two germline ends. The length of the CDR3 is 14 residues. CDR1 MNHEY and CDR2 SMNVEV come from the germline V gene (reference sequence). The CDR3 DNA reads as TGTGCCAGCAGTTTATTCGGGGTAAATTCACCCCTCCACTTT. It codes for CASSLFGVNSPLHF.

The chain links TRBV6-6 to TRBJ2-3; no reliable D call. Germline CDR1 reads MNHNY; CDR2 reads SVGAGI (reference sequence). The CDR3 consists of 12 residues. The V gene lost 2 bases and the J gene lost 3 bases, with 3 bases spanning the gap. CDR3 sequence: CASSYQTDTQYF. The DNA of the CDR3 is TGTGCCAGCAGTTACCAAACAGATACGCAGTATTTT.

CDR3 DNA sequence: TGTGCCAGCAGCTGGGGGACAGGAGACTACGAGCAGTACTTC. It yields the protein CASSWGTGDYEQYF. The gene calls are TRBV5-4 and TRBJ2-7, with TRBD1 matching over 8 bases. CDR3 length: 14 amino acids. The V gene's germline CDR1 is SGHNT and CDR2 YYREEE (reference sequence). With 3 bases clipped from V and 3 bases from J, the junction kept 5 bases outside the gene matches.

The V call is TRBV4-1, the J call TRBJ2-5, with 9 nucleotides matching TRBD1. The CDR3 length is 15 residues. The V segment lost 1 base and the J segment 5 bases; nucleotides outside the gene matches: 5. The germline gives CDR1 MGHRA, CDR2 YSYEKL. In nucleotides, the CDR3 is TGCGCCAGCAGCCAAGGACAGGGGGTTGGTGAGACCCAGTACTTC. It codes for CASSQGQGVGETQYF.

The chain has TRBV27 and TRBJ1-1; a possible D gene is TRBD1 (6 bases). The CDR3 is 13 residues long. Per the germline V gene, CDR1 is MNHEY and CDR2 is SMNVEV (reference sequence). V lost 10 bases and J lost 7, with 19 bases in between. The CDR3 DNA reads as TGTGCCACCGCCTCCTCACAGGGTTTTGAAGCTTTCTTT. It yields the protein CATASSQGFEAFF.

The chain has TRBV10-2 and TRBJ2-4; 10 bases are a match to TRBD1. Trimming at V came to 4 bases and at J to 0 bases, leaving 6 bases not matched to a gene. The CDR3 covers 17 residues. The V gene's germline CDR1 is WSHSY and CDR2 SAAADI. In DNA, the CDR3 is TGCGCCAGCAGTGTAAGACAGGGGGCCAAAGCCAAAAACATTCAGTACTTC. Its translation: CASSVRQGAKAKNIQYF.